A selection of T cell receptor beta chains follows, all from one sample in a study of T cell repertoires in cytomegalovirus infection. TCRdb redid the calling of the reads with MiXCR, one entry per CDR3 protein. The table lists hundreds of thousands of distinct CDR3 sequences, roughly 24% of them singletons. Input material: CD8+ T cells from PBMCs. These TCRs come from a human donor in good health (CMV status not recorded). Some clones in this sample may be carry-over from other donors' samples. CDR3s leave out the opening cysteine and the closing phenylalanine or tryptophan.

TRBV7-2	ASSLLSEDIQY
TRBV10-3	AISFQGQGGHYEQY
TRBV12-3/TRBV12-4	ASSDLPEQDEQY
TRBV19	ASSVSEPGELF
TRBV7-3	ASSLAGMQETQY
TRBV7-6	ASSFGREDHGYT
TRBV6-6	ANSLRSYQETQY
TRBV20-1	SARERDLPGEKLF
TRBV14	ASSQEMVIRGTDTQY
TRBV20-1	SARPGPLSGSYNEQF
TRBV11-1	ASSLAPHRSTYFYNEQF
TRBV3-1	ASSQEANSPRGYT